This T cell receptor beta chain was recovered during a study of post-analysis software for immune sequencing data. Overall study results and limits: About five TRBV segments were more frequent in patients than controls; TRBV5-6, TRBV5-1 and TRBV20-1 belonged to this group.

As for this clonotype: The antigen is undetermined.

J lost 0 bases, V lost 2 bases, and 12 bases had no gene match. Germline values: CDR1 SGHAT, CDR2 FQNNGV. The CDR3 length is 19 residues. Sequencing libraries made from TCR beta cDNA carried unique molecular identifiers. TCRdb processed the PCR reads anew with MiXCR; each CDR3 protein has one entry. The sample records roughly 400,000 distinct CDR3 sequences, 30% to 40% being singletons. The sequenced material came from blood. The clonotype was recovered from a girl under 10 years old with multiple sclerosis. The chain carries TRBV11-2 and TRBJ2-1, with TRBD2 matching 8 bases. CDR3 coding DNA: TGTGCCAGCAGCTTAATGGATTTTAGCCTAGCGGGCTCCTACAATGAGCAGTTCTTC. Its translation is CASSLMDFSLAGSYNEQFF.